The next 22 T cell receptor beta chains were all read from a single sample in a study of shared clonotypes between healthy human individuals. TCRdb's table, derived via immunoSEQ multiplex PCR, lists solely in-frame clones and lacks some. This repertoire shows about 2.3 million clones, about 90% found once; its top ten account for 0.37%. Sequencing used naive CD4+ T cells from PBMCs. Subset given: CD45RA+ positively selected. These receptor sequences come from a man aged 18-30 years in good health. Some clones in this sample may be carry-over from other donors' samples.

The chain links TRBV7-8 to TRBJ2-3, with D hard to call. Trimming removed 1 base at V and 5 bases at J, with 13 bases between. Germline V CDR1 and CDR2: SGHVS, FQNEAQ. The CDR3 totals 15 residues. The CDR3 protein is CASSLGRQTGDTQYF. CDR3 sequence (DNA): TGTGCCAGCAGCTTAGGTCGTCAAACGGGAGATACGCAGTATTTT.

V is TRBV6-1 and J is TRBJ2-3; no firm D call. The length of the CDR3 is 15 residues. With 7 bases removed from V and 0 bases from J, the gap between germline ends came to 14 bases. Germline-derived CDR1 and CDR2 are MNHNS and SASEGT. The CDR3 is CASTIPPFSTDTQYF. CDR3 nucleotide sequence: TGTGCCAGCACCATCCCTCCCTTTAGCACAGATACGCAGTATTTT.

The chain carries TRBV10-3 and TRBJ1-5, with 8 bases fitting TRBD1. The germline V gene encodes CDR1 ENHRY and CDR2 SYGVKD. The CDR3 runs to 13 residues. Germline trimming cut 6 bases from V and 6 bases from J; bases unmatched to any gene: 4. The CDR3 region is CAISAGGPQPQHF. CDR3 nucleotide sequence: TGTGCCATCAGCGCAGGGGGCCCTCAGCCCCAGCATTTT.

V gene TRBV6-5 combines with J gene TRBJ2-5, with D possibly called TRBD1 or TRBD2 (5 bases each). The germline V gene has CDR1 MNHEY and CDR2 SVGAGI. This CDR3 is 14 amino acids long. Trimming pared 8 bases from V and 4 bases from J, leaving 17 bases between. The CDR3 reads CASGRGQRVETQYF. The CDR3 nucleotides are TGTGCCAGCGGGAGAGGACAACGTGTAGAGACCCAGTACTTC.

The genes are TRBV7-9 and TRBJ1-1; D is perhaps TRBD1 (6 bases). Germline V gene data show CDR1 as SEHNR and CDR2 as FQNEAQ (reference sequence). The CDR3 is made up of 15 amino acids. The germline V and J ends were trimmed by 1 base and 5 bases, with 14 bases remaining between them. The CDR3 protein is CASSLGGGKLTEAFF. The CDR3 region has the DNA TGTGCCAGCAGCTTAGGAGGGGGAAAGCTGACTGAAGCTTTCTTT.

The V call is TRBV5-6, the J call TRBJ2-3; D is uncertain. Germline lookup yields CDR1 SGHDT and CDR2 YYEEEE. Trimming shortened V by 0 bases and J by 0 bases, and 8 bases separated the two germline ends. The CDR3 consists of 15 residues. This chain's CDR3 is CASSLVTSSTDTQYF. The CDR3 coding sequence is TGTGCCAGCAGCTTGGTTACTTCTAGCACAGATACGCAGTATTTT.

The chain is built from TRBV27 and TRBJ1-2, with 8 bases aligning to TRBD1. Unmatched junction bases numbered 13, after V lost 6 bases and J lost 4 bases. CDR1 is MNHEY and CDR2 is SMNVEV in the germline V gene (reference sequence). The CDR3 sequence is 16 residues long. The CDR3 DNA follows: TGTGCCAGCAGCCACCGGGCAGGGGGCTGGTTCTATGGCTACACCTTC. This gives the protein CASSHRAGGWFYGYTF.

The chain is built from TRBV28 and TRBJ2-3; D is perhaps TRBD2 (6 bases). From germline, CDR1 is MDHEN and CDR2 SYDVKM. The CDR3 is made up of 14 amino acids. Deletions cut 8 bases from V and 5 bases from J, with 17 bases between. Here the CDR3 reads CASYPGGGRDTQYF. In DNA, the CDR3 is TGTGCCAGCTACCCTGGCGGAGGGAGAGATACGCAGTATTTT.

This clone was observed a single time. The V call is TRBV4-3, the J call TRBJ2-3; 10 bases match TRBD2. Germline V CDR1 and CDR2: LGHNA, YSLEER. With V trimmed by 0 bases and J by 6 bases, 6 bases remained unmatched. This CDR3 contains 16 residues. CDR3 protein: CASSQESGRAGDTQYF. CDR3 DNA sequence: TGCGCCAGCAGCCAAGAAAGCGGGAGGGCCGGCGATACGCAGTATTTT.

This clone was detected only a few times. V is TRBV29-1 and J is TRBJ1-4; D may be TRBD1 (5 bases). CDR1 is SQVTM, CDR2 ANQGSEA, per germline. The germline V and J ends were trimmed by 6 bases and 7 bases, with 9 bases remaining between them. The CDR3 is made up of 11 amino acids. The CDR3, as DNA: TGCAGCGTAGGGGCCCGTGAAAAACTGTTTTTT. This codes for CSVGAREKLFF.

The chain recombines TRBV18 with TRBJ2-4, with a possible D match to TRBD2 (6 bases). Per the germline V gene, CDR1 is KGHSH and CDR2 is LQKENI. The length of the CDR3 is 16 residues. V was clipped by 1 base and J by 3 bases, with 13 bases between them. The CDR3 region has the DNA TGTGCCAGCTCACCACAGCGGGTGGGTGTCAAAAACATTCAGTACTTC. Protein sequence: CASSPQRVGVKNIQYF.

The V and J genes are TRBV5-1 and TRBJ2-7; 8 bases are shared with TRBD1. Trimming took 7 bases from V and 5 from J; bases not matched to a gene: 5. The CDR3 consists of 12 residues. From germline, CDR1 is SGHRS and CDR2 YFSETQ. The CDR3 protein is CASAGGGDEQYF. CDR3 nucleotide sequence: TGCGCCAGCGCAGGGGGCGGCGACGAGCAGTACTTC.

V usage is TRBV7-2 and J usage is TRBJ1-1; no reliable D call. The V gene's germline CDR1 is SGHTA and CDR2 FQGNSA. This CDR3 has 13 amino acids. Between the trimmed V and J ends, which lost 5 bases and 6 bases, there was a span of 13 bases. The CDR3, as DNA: TGTGCCAGCAGCCTAGGGAGCCAACCTGAAGCTTTCTTT. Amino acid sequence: CASSLGSQPEAFF.

CDR3 DNA: TGTGCCTGGAGTCCCGGGGGGGTCCATTCACCCCTCCACTTT. Translation gives CAWSPGGVHSPLHF. This chain uses TRBV30 with TRBJ1-6; TRBD1 might be the D (5 bases). Per germline, CDR1 GTSNPN and CDR2 SVGIG (reference sequence). The ends were cut back, 2 bases at V and 8 bases at J, with 13 bases in the middle. The CDR3 totals 14 residues.

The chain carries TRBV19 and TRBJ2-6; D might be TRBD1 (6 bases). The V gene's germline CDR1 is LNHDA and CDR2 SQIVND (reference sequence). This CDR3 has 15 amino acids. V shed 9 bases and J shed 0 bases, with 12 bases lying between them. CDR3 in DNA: TGTGCCAGCCTTGGGACACCCTCTGGGGCCAACGTCCTGACTTTC. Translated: CASLGTPSGANVLTF.

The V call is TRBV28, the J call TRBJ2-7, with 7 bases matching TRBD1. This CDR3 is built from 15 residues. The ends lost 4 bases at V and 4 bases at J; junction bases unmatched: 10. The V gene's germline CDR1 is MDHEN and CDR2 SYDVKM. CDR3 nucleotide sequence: TGTGCCAGCAGTTCCCCGGGACAGTCTCAATACGAGCAGTACTTC. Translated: CASSSPGQSQYEQYF.

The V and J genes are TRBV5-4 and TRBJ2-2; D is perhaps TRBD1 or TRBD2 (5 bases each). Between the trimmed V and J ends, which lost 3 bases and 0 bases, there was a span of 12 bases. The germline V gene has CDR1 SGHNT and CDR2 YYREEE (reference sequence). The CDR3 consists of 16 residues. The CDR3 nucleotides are TGTGCCAGCAGCTCCGGGACGGGTTCGAACACCGGGGAGCTGTTTTTT. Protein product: CASSSGTGSNTGELFF.

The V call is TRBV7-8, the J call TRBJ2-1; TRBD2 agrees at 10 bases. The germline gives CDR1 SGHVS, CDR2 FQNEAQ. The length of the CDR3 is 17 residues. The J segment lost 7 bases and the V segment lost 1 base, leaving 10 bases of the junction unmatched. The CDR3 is CASSLEVETSGLNEQFF. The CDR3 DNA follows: TGTGCCAGCAGCTTAGAGGTGGAGACTAGCGGGTTGAATGAGCAGTTCTTC.

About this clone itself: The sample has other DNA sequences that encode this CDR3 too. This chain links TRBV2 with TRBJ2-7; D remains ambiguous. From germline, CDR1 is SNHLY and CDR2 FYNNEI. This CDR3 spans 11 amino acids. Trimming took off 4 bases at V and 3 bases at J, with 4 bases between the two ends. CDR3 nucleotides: TGTGCCAGCAGTGGATTCTACGAGCAGTACTTC. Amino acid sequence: CASSGFYEQYF.

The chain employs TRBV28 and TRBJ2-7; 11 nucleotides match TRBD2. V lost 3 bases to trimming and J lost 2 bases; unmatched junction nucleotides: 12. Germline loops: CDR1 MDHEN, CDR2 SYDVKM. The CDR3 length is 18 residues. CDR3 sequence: CASSFSPPFSGRAYEQYF. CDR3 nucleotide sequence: TGTGCCAGCAGTTTCAGCCCCCCCTTTAGCGGGAGGGCCTACGAGCAGTACTTC.

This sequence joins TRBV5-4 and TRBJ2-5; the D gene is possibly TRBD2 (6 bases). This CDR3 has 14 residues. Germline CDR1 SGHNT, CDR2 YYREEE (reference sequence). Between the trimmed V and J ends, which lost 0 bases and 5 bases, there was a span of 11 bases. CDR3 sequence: CASSLAKAGETQYF. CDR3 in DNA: TGTGCCAGCAGCTTGGCCAAGGCGGGGGAGACCCAGTACTTC.

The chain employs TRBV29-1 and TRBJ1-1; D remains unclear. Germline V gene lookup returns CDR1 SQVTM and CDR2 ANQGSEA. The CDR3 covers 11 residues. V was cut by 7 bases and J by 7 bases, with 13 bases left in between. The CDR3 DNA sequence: TGCAGCGCCGACCCAATAGGTGAAGCTTTCTTT. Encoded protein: CSADPIGEAFF.